This T cell receptor (beta chain) is drawn from a study of blood T cell repertoires in COVID-19. This table comes from immunoSEQ multiplex PCR, and its TCRdb copy is limited to in-frame clones, with some not included. This repertoire shows about 220,000 clones, 82% found once; its top ten account for 5.2%. Recruited during active infection, patients (from Seattle) were subsequently followed longitudinally. This CDR3 has 18 residues. Per germline, CDR1 SGHTA and CDR2 FQGNSA. V dropped 5 bases and J dropped 0; count of bases not matched to a gene: 10. The V call is TRBV7-2, the J call TRBJ2-1, with 10 bases matching TRBD2. Sequencing was carried out using peripheral blood. The origin of this receptor is a woman between 65 and 79 years old with COVID-19, enrolled during active disease. This chain's CDR3 is CASSHQVGLAASYNEQFF. Written as DNA, the CDR3 is TGTGCCAGCAGCCACCAGGTAGGACTAGCGGCCTCCTACAATGAGCAGTTCTTC.